The T cell receptor beta chain described here comes from a study of blood T cell repertoires in COVID-19. Method: immunoSEQ multiplex PCR; TCRdb's copy keeps in-frame clones and lacks some. The sample holds some 320,000 clones, 85% to 95% seen once. This CDR3 is 13 amino acids long. The V segment lost 0 bases and the J segment 6 bases; nucleotides outside the gene matches: 2. Germline V gene lookup returns CDR1 GTSNPN and CDR2 SVGIG (reference sequence). The chain links TRBV30 to TRBJ1-5; 7 nucleotides align to TRBD1. This TCR came from a woman under 40 who had been exposed to COVID-19. The source material was PBMCs or T cells enriched from blood (not recorded which). CDR3 protein: CAWSVQGSQPQHF. CDR3 in DNA: TGTGCCTGGAGTGTACAGGGGAGTCAGCCCCAGCATTTT.